This passage covers 25 T cell receptor beta chains from one sample sequenced in a study of cytomegalovirus exposure and HLA in healthy donors. With 60 Vbeta and 13 Jbeta primers, the PCR was carried out. Produced via immunoSEQ multiplex PCR; TCRdb's table is partial and in-frame only. The listing records 200,000 or so clones. The sample consisted of PBMCs. The receptors here all came from a girl aged 2-15 years in good health and CMV-seropositive.

The chain is built from TRBV7-3 and TRBJ1-2; a possible D gene is TRBD1 (5 bases). The V and J ends lost 1 base and 2 bases respectively, with 14 bases between them. The CDR3 is 16 residues long. Germline lookup yields CDR1 SGHTA and CDR2 FQGTGA. This chain's CDR3 is CASSLIGTGGNYGYTF. CDR3 coding DNA: TGTGCCAGCAGCTTAATCGGGACTGGGGGGAACTATGGCTACACCTTC.

The chain has TRBV10-3 and TRBJ2-3, with 7 bases that match TRBD2. The CDR3 has 16 amino acids. Germline CDR1 and CDR2: ENHRY and SYGVKD. V gave up 7 bases and J gave up 4 bases; unmatched junction bases: 14. The CDR3 DNA reads as TGTGCCATCACCGGGGAGGGGACGTTCAGCGCAGATACGCAGTATTTT. Translating it yields CAITGEGTFSADTQYF.

Notes on this clone: One end of the junction fails to match germline, which may point to a read error. This sequence joins TRBV27 and TRBJ2-6; no firm D call. CDR1 is MNHEY and CDR2 is SMNVEV in the germline V gene (reference sequence). This CDR3 has 15 residues. CDR3 sequence reads: CASSLTASRANVLTF. The DNA of the CDR3 is TGTGCCAGCAGTTTAACAGCCTCTAGGGCCAACGTCCTGACTTTC.

V gene TRBV18 combines with J gene TRBJ2-7, with no clear D. The CDR3 contains 12 residues. V lost 6 bases and J lost 5, with 11 bases in between. The V gene's germline CDR1 is KGHSH and CDR2 LQKENI. CDR3 residues: CASSGPVNEQYF. CDR3 DNA: TGTGCCAGCTCCGGTCCGGTCAACGAGCAGTACTTC.

The chain recombines TRBV5-1 with TRBJ1-1; D might be TRBD1 (6 bases). The CDR3 is 16 residues long. V was shortened by 0 bases and J by 1 base, with 13 bases between the two germline ends. Germline CDR1 SGHRS, CDR2 YFSETQ. CDR3 DNA sequence: TGCGCCAGCAGCTTGGGGTTCTCGACAGGGAACACTGAAGCTTTCTTT. Amino acid sequence: CASSLGFSTGNTEAFF.

The chain is built from TRBV11-2 and TRBJ2-5; 9 positions agree with TRBD2. The J call is uncertain, as TRBJ2-7 better fits the DNA end. There are 16 residues in the CDR3. Germline V gene sequence: CDR1 SGHAT, CDR2 FQNNGV. CDR3: CASSLFGTSPPYEQYF. In nucleotides, the CDR3 is TGTGCCAGCAGCTTATTCGGGACTAGCCCACCCTACGAGCAGTACTTC.

The rearrangement joins TRBV6-5 to TRBJ1-4; no firm D call. Germline loops: CDR1 MNHEY, CDR2 SVGAGI. Trimming took off 3 bases at V and 0 bases at J, with 5 bases between the two ends. The CDR3 extends over 14 amino acids. For the CDR3, the DNA is TGTGCCAGCAGTTATACTGCAACTAATGAAAAACTGTTTTTT. This encodes CASSYTATNEKLFF.

CDR3 region: CASSVGLTGGLGPQHF. DNA for the CDR3: TGTGCCAGCAGCGTAGGGCTGACAGGGGGCCTTGGGCCCCAGCATTTT. The chain couples TRBV7-2 to TRBJ1-5, with 10 bases that match TRBD1. The CDR3 has 16 amino acids. Germline V gene lookup returns CDR1 SGHTA and CDR2 FQGNSA. The ends lost 5 bases at V and 9 bases at J; junction bases unmatched: 13.

The V and J genes are TRBV19 and TRBJ2-1; 8 bases align to TRBD2. The V gene end was trimmed by 3 bases and the J gene end by 2 bases; junction bases not matched to a gene: 6. Per the germline V gene, CDR1 is LNHDA and CDR2 is SQIVND (reference sequence). The CDR3 is made up of 16 amino acids. The chain's CDR3 is CASSMSLAGPYNEQFF. CDR3 sequence (DNA): TGTGCCAGTAGTATGTCTCTAGCGGGCCCCTACAATGAGCAGTTCTTC.

V and J are TRBV28 and TRBJ1-2; D not resolved. CDR1 is MDHEN and CDR2 is SYDVKM in the germline V gene. Trimming shortened V by 5 bases and J by 1 base, and 14 bases separated the two germline ends. The CDR3 loop spans 15 amino acids. CDR3 sequence reads: CASSASGTINYGYTF. DNA of the CDR3: TGTGCCAGCAGTGCCTCAGGCACCATTAACTATGGCTACACCTTC.

This chain connects TRBV10-3 to TRBJ1-2; 9 bases are shared with TRBD1. Germline V lookup: CDR1 ENHRY, CDR2 SYGVKD. This CDR3 spans 15 amino acids. Trimming cost V 4 bases and J 4 bases; bases outside gene matches: 7. The chain's CDR3 is CAISVSGTGLYGYTF. The CDR3 nucleotides are TGTGCCATCAGTGTCTCCGGGACAGGGCTCTATGGCTACACCTTC.

The chain joins TRBV11-1 to TRBJ2-3, with TRBD1 matching 9 bases. Looked up from germline, CDR1 is SGHAT and CDR2 is FQDESV (reference sequence). The CDR3 is 16 amino acids. The trim removed 5 bases at V and 3 bases at J, leaving 9 bases unmatched. The DNA for the CDR3 is TGTGCCAGCAGCCTCCTCGGGACAGGGAGTACAGATACGCAGTATTTT. It is translated as CASSLLGTGSTDTQYF.

The V gene is TRBV6-5, the J gene TRBJ2-3, with TRBD2 identical over 7 bases. J was trimmed by 2 bases and V by 7 bases; bases with no gene match: 9. The CDR3 loop spans 15 amino acids. Germline V gives CDR1 MNHEY, CDR2 SVGAGI. The CDR3 spells CASTRGLGITDTQYF. CDR3 nucleotide sequence: TGTGCCAGCACCCGCGGACTAGGGATCACAGATACGCAGTATTTT.

The genes are TRBV9 and TRBJ2-3; maybe TRBD2 (5 bases). CDR3 size: 16 residues. Trimming cost V 1 base and J 2 bases, with 14 bases left between them. The germline CDR1 and CDR2 sequences are SGDLS and YYNGEE. This CDR3 is CASSVLLMGATDTQYF. The DNA for the CDR3 is TGTGCCAGCAGCGTACTGTTGATGGGAGCCACAGATACGCAGTATTTT. Variable domain in full (rest from reference TRBV9 and TRBJ2-3): DSGVTQTPKHLITATGQRVTLRCSPRSGDLSVYWYQQSLDQGLQFLIQYYNGEERAKGNILERFSAQQFPDLHSELNLSSLELGDSALYFCASSVLLMGATDTQYFGPGTRLTVL.

The V gene is TRBV20-1, the J gene TRBJ1-2, with D uncertain. The CDR3 length is 11 residues. CDR1 and CDR2 (germline): DFQATT, SNEGSKA (reference sequence). Trimming cost V 6 bases and J 4 bases, with 9 bases left between them. CDR3: CSAPLSYGYTF. For the CDR3, the DNA is TGCAGTGCCCCGCTTAGCTATGGCTACACCTTC.

A remark on this clone: Other DNA sequences in this sample translate to the same CDR3. The chain joins TRBV7-2 to TRBJ2-5; 9 bases match TRBD1. The CDR3 is 13 residues long. Germline-derived CDR1 and CDR2 are SGHTA and FQGNSA. V shed 3 bases and J 5 bases; nucleotides not matched to a gene: 1. CDR3 amino acids: CASSLTGGETQYF. CDR3 in DNA: TGTGCCAGCAGCTTGACAGGGGGGGAGACCCAGTACTTC.

The chain links TRBV10-3 to TRBJ1-4; 9 bases align to TRBD1. This CDR3 has 16 residues. Germline assignment: CDR1 ENHRY and CDR2 SYGVKD. After removal of 4 bases from V and 2 bases from J, the junction contained 5 bases not matched to a gene. CDR3 sequence (DNA): TGTGCCATCAGTGGGACAGGGGTCTCGACTAATGAAAAACTGTTTTTT. This gives the protein CAISGTGVSTNEKLFF.

The chain is built from TRBV5-1 and TRBJ2-1; 10 nucleotides align to TRBD2. CDR1 is SGHRS and CDR2 is YFSETQ in the germline V gene. The CDR3 runs to 15 residues. V trimming: 1 base; J trimming: 7 bases; junction bases outside the gene matches: 5. CDR3 nucleotides: TGCGCCAGCAGCTTGAGGCAGCGGGAGGGTAATGAGCAGTTCTTC. Residues: CASSLRQREGNEQFF. Filled out from reference TRBV5-1 and TRBJ2-1, the complete variable domain reads KAGVTQTPRYLIKTRGQQVTLSCSPISGHRSVSWYQQTPGQGLQFLFEYFSETQRNKGNFPGRFSGRQFSNSRSEMNVSTLELGDSALYLCASSLRQREGNEQFFGPGTRLTVL.

The chain combines TRBV28 with TRBJ1-4, with D maybe TRBD1 (6 bases). The CDR3 loop spans 16 amino acids. Trimming removed 8 bases from V and 3 bases from J, with 19 bases in between. Germline CDR1 reads MDHEN; CDR2 reads SYDVKM. The CDR3 protein is CASHYSGYRANEKLFF. For the CDR3, the DNA is TGTGCCAGCCACTACTCAGGATACAGGGCTAATGAAAAACTGTTTTTT.

The chain has TRBV6-6 and TRBJ2-2, with D perhaps TRBD1 (6 bases). The CDR3 runs 13 residues. The V gene's germline CDR1 is MNHNY and CDR2 SVGAGI (reference sequence). The V gene lost 6 bases and the J gene lost 7 bases, with 12 bases spanning the gap. Written as DNA, the CDR3 is TGTGCCAGCAGCCAGGGGACGTTCGGGGAGCTGTTTTTT. Its protein product is CASSQGTFGELFF.

This rearrangement joins TRBV6-1 to TRBJ2-5; D is uncertain. Per germline, CDR1 MNHNS and CDR2 SASEGT. Trimming removed 7 bases from V and 7 bases from J, with 13 bases in between. This CDR3 region has 12 residues. In nucleotides, the CDR3 is TGTGCCAGCAACCAACAGATCGGGACCCAGTACTTC. Encoded protein: CASNQQIGTQYF.

The chain uses TRBV7-2 and TRBJ2-1; 11 bases fit TRBD2. Unmatched junction bases numbered 9, after V lost 5 bases and J lost 9 bases. CDR3 length: 15 residues. The germline gives CDR1 SGHTA, CDR2 FQGNSA. The CDR3 spells CASSLSGLAGGEQFF. For the CDR3, the DNA is TGTGCCAGCAGCCTAAGCGGGCTAGCGGGAGGTGAGCAGTTCTTC.

The chain links TRBV29-1 to TRBJ2-5, with D unclear. Germline V lookup: CDR1 SQVTM, CDR2 ANQGSEA. The ends were cut back, 4 bases at V and 5 bases at J, with 5 bases in the middle. This CDR3 region has 10 residues. In nucleotides, the CDR3 is TGCAGCGTTGCCAGTGAGACCCAGTACTTC. Protein product: CSVASETQYF.

The chain carries TRBV4-2 and TRBJ2-4; D might be TRBD1 (6 bases). The germline V and J ends were trimmed by 1 base and 4 bases, with 23 bases remaining between them. The CDR3 covers 19 residues. Germline loops: CDR1 LGHNA, CDR2 YNFKEQ. The DNA of the CDR3 is TGTGCCAGCAGCCAAGTATTCTTGGGTGCGACAGGCACTAAAAACATTCAGTACTTC. Protein sequence: CASSQVFLGATGTKNIQYF.

This chain uses TRBV19 with TRBJ2-3; D is ambiguous. The V end was cut by 3 bases, the J end by 0 bases, with 10 bases between. This CDR3 comprises 15 residues. The V gene's germline CDR1 is LNHDA and CDR2 SQIVND (reference sequence). CDR3 loop: CASSIIGASTDTQYF. The CDR3 coding sequence is TGTGCCAGTAGTATTATCGGAGCTAGCACAGATACGCAGTATTTT.